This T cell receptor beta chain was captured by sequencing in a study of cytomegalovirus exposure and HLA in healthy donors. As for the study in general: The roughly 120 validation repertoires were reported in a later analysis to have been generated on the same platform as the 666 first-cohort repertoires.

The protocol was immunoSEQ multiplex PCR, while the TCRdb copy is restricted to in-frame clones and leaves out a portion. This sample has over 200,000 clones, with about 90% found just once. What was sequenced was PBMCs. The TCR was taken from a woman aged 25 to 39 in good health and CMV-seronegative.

CDR3 residues: CASSSTSGPTGELFF. The CDR3 coding sequence is TGTGCCAGTAGTAGTACTAGCGGGCCGACCGGGGAGCTGTTTTTT. The chain is built from TRBV19 and TRBJ2-2; TRBD2 matches at 9 bases. The CDR3 runs 15 residues. Germline V gene data show CDR1 as LNHDA and CDR2 as SQIVND (reference sequence). J was trimmed by 5 bases and V by 4 bases; bases with no gene match: 5.